Sequencing of this T cell receptor (beta chain) was carried out in a study of shared clonotypes between healthy human individuals (dated by TCRdb to 2020 to 2022). Regarding the study in general: The cohort included three men and a couple of women between 18 and 49 years of age. Blood TCR repertoires of 5 or 6 healthy adults were deeply sequenced to estimate repertoire size and the extent of clonotype sharing between individuals. For each donor, CD4 naive and CD4 memory were each run on three plates, CD8 naive on two plates, and CD8 memory on one plate. Between about 0.9 and 10 billion PBMCs per donor were obtained by leukapheresis. To increase sequencing depth and limit assay-specific biases, different laboratories used diverse techniques to prepare libraries and sequence TCR repertoires.

CD8 naive samples were CD45RO-negative cells positively selected for CCR7, giving a CD45RA+CCR7+ population that excluded TemRA cells. The donors were healthy, HIV-negative adults with no recently reported acute infections or vaccinations. Every donor was a Caucasian adult residing in Nashville, Tennessee, USA. Blood was collected by leukapheresis, and PBMCs were isolated by Ficoll-Histopaque density gradient centrifugation and then cryopreserved in liquid nitrogen vapor phase. Analytical flow cytometry was used to check the purity and quantity of each magnetically sorted T cell population. Each sorted fraction had its genomic DNA isolated and then quantified by UV absorbance on a Nanodrop 2000c. Overall study results and their limits: Naive subsets generally had larger estimated clonotype richness than memory subsets. Sampling was limited to blood, and TCR repertoires in tissue likely differ from TCR repertoires in blood. Incomplete sequencing was indicated by rarefaction of sorted-subset datasets, despite the large sequencing depth. Pairwise subsampling led to the expectation that sequencing depth would affect the degree of clonotype sharing among donors. Because the study included a small number of donors, the genetic and exposure-history diversity represented was limited. When several donors were compared, the shared fraction of clonotypes was roughly 4.8% for naive CD4, around 4% for naive CD8, more than 2% for memory CD4, and less than 0.5% for memory CD8. Compared with non-shared clonotypes, clonotypes shared by all four sorted-subset donors had higher generation probabilities.

TCR CDR3 regions were amplified from genomic DNA by multiplex PCR using the deep immunoSEQ assay. Extracted genomic DNA from each cell subset was spread evenly across all wells of several immunoSEQ 96-well plates, with each plate serving as a replicate. For sorted subsets, around 0.2 ug of genomic DNA, equivalent to roughly 30,000 T cell genomes, went into each replicate PCR. The purified libraries were quantified using a Qubit 3.0 fluorometer, sized with a Bioanalyzer 2100, and then quantified again using the KAPA Library Quantification kit. A separate single-read 150-cycle Illumina NextSeq 550 flow cell was used to sequence each immunoSEQ 96-well plate. The published analysis was carried out like this. Because the immunoSEQ output held only junctional sequences and lacked quality scores, the filtering could not match the filtering applied to full-length reads. To assign V/J genes and CDR3, sequences were annotated using PyIR, a Python wrapper for IgBLAST v1.9, with IMGT germline references. Reads were filtered out if the reads had weak V/J assignments (E-value above 1e-6), no CDR3, stop codons, out-of-frame junctions, or ambiguous translated residues. A V3J clonotype was defined by an identical inferred V gene, J gene, and CDR3 amino acid sequence. Percentage overlap between repertoires was computed as shared unique clonotypes divided by the size of the smaller repertoire. RTK rarefaction, the Chao1 estimator, and Recon v2.1 estimates of unobserved clonotypes were used to assess repertoire richness. Generation probabilities for all TCRbeta clonotypes obtained by the gDNA method from a few donors were computed using OLGA. TCRdb re-hosts the immuneACCESS table, in-frame sequences only. Its copies lack some clones; in the studies checked, an unresolved V gene accounts for under half of them, and the cause for the rest is not known. That table gives V, J and clone size, and the DNA gave D and trimming. The table for this sample lists under 2,000,000 clones; less than 95% of them were counted only once. In total, the top ten clones hold 1% to 1.5% of the sample.

Note on this clone: This clone's antigen is unknown. Base qualities are missing; no much larger clone stands one base away.

The CDR1 and CDR2 encoded by the germline V gene are SGHAT and FQNNGV. From the cysteine up to the phenylalanine, the CDR3 has a length of 14 residues. Just CDR3 DNA is preserved here, 42 bases in frame from base 1. The trim is 3 bases for V and 4 bases for J, with a gap of 9 bases between the germline ends. The chain was built from TRBV11-2 and TRBJ2-2; the D gene identity is not certain. Sequenced input: naive CD8+ T cells sorted from blood. The sample's cell subset or site label is to be understood as: CD45RA+CCR7+. The receptor's source is a young man in good health. The CDR3 has the sequence CASSFPGPTGELFF. The DNA is TGTGCCAGCAGCTTCCCCGGCCCCACCGGGGAGCTGTTTTTT.